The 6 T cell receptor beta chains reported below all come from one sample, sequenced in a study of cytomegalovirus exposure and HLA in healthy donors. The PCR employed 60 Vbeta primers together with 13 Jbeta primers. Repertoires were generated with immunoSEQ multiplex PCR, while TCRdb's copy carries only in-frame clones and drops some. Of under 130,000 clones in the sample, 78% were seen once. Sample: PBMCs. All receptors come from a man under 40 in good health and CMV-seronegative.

CDR3 coding DNA: TGTGCCAGCAGCTTAGAGCGGCAGTCCTATGGCTACACCTTC. Translating gives CASSLERQSYGYTF. The chain couples TRBV11-2 to TRBJ1-2, with D unresolved. Between the trimmed V and J ends, which lost 0 bases and 4 bases, there was a span of 9 bases. The CDR3 runs to 14 residues. Germline CDR1 SGHAT, CDR2 FQNNGV.

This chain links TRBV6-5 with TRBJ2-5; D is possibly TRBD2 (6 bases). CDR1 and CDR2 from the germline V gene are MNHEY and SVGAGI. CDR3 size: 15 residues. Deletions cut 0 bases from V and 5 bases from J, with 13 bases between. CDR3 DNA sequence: TGTGCCAGCAGTTACTCGAGGGGTGGGAGGGAGACCCAGTACTTC. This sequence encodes CASSYSRGGRETQYF.

The CDR3 loop is CASSPGTDFYGYTF. For the CDR3, the DNA is TGTGCCAGCAGCCCCGGGACAGACTTCTATGGCTACACCTTC. The V call is TRBV7-2, the J call TRBJ1-2; 7 nucleotides line up with TRBD1. V trimming: 5 bases; J trimming: 4 bases; junction bases outside the gene matches: 7. Germline lookup yields CDR1 SGHTA and CDR2 FQGNSA. CDR3 length: 14 amino acids. Full variable domain (missing parts from reference TRBV7-2 and TRBJ1-2): GAGVSQSPSNKVTEKGKDVELRCDPISGHTALYWYRQSLGQGLEFLIYFQGNSAPDKSGLPSDRFSAERTGGSVSTLTIQRTQQEDSAVYLCASSPGTDFYGYTFGSGTRLTVV.

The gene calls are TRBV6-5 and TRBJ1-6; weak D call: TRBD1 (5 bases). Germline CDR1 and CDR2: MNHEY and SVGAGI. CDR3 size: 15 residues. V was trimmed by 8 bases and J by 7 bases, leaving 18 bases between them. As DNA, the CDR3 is TGTGCCAGCGATGCGGGGGTTTGGGAAAATTCACCCCTCCACTTT. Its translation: CASDAGVWENSPLHF.

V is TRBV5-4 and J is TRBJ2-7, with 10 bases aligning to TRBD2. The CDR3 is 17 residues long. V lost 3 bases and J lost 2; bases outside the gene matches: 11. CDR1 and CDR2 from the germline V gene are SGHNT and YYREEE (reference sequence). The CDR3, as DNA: TGTGCCAGCAGCTCGAAGACTAGCGGGTTTACCCCCTACGAGCAGTACTTC. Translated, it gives CASSSKTSGFTPYEQYF.

CDR3: CASSDLQDRAPNEQFF. The CDR3 DNA reads TGTGCCAGCAGTGACCTCCAGGACAGGGCGCCCAATGAGCAGTTCTTC. The rearrangement joins TRBV2 to TRBJ2-1; 8 positions agree with TRBD1. V lost 3 bases to trimming and J lost 6 bases; unmatched junction nucleotides: 10. Germline CDR1 SNHLY, CDR2 FYNNEI. This CDR3 is 16 amino acids long. Drawing the rest from reference TRBV2 and TRBJ2-1, the complete variable domain is EPEVTQTPSHQVTQMGQEVILRCVPISNHLYFYWYRQILGQKVEFLVSFYNNEISEKSEIFDDQFSVERPDGSNFTLKIRSTKLEDSAMYFCASSDLQDRAPNEQFFGPGTRLTVL.